One and the same sample provided the 25 T cell receptor beta chains below, sequenced in a study of blood T cell repertoires in COVID-19. Profiled with immunoSEQ multiplex PCR; TCRdb holds only in-frame clones, not every one. The sample has over 70,000 clones, around 76% seen once. What was sequenced was peripheral blood. The receptors here all came from a man between 65 and 85 years old with active or convalescent COVID-19.

This clone has just a few counts. This chain connects TRBV15 to TRBJ1-2; 7 nucleotides match TRBD1. V dropped 3 bases and J dropped 6; count of bases not matched to a gene: 4. The CDR3 is made up of 13 amino acids. CDR1 and CDR2 from the germline V gene are LNHNV and YYDKDF (reference sequence). The CDR3 region is CATSRTDRDGYTF. CDR3 bases: TGTGCCACCAGCAGGACTGACAGGGATGGCTACACCTTC.

Notes on this clone: The sample has other DNA sequences that encode this CDR3 too. The rearrangement joins TRBV6-5 to TRBJ1-2, with a possible D match to TRBD1 (5 bases). This CDR3 is built from 13 residues. V lost 2 bases, J lost 1 base, and 5 bases lay in between. Germline V lookup: CDR1 MNHEY, CDR2 SVGAGI. The CDR3 protein is CASSYDSNYGYTF. The DNA for the CDR3 is TGTGCCAGCAGTTACGACAGTAACTATGGCTACACCTTC.

This clone was picked up a small number of times. The V gene is TRBV30, the J gene TRBJ1-6; no clear D gene. This CDR3 region has 13 residues. Looked up from germline, CDR1 is GTSNPN and CDR2 is SVGIG (reference sequence). V lost 2 bases, J lost 6 bases, and 8 bases lay in between. CDR3 DNA: TGTGCCTGGAGTCCGAGGGCTAATTCACCCCTCCACTTT. Its protein is CAWSPRANSPLHF.

The rearrangement links TRBV28 to TRBJ2-5, with D uncertain. There are 12 residues in the CDR3. Germline loops: CDR1 MDHEN, CDR2 SYDVKM. V dropped 6 bases and J dropped 5 bases, with 10 bases sitting between them. CDR3 in DNA: TGTGCCAGCAGACAACAGTCGGAGACCCAGTACTTC. It encodes CASRQQSETQYF. The whole variable domain, remainder taken from reference TRBV28 and TRBJ2-5, is DVKVTQSSRYLVKRTGEKVFLECVQDMDHENMFWYRQDPGLGLRLIYFSYDVKMKEKGDIPEGYSVSREKKERFSLILESASTNQTSMYLCASRQQSETQYFGPGTRLLVL.

This chain joins TRBV7-3 and TRBJ2-2; no clear D. CDR1 is SGHTA, CDR2 FQGTGA, per germline. V lost 2 bases and J lost 2, with 6 bases in between. The CDR3 consists of 14 residues. The CDR3 region has the DNA TGTGCCAGCAGCTTAGCGGTTAACACCGGGGAGCTGTTTTTT. It translates to CASSLAVNTGELFF.

The chain links TRBV30 to TRBJ2-7; possibly TRBD1 for D (6 bases). Germline lookup yields CDR1 GTSNPN and CDR2 SVGIG (reference sequence). Trimming pared 3 bases from V and 5 bases from J, leaving 20 bases between. The CDR3 extends over 15 amino acids. CDR3 region: CAWRPGGGVLNEQYF. DNA for the CDR3: TGTGCCTGGAGGCCTGGGGGCGGCGTATTGAACGAGCAGTACTTC.

This clone is a singleton in its sample. CDR3: CASSQAGTSGGYEQYF. DNA for the CDR3: TGTGCCAGCAGCCAAGCAGGGACTAGCGGGGGCTACGAGCAGTACTTC. The rearrangement uses TRBV3-1 (or the pseudogene TRBV3-2) and TRBJ2-7; TRBD2 matches 14 bases. This CDR3 is 16 amino acids long. The J segment lost 3 bases and the V segment lost 1 base, leaving 2 bases of the junction unmatched. Germline CDR1 LGHDT, CDR2 YNNKEL (reference sequence).

The V gene is TRBV2, the J gene TRBJ2-7; a weak D match, TRBD2 (5 bases). The V gene's germline CDR1 is SNHLY and CDR2 FYNNEI. Trimming removed 6 bases from V and 0 bases from J, with 12 bases in between. CDR3 length equals 14 residues. CDR3 protein: CASRRTDSSYEQYF. The CDR3 DNA sequence: TGTGCCAGCAGGAGGACTGATAGCTCCTACGAGCAGTACTTC.

This sequence joins TRBV27 and TRBJ1-1; no firm D call. V was pared by 5 bases and J by 2 bases, with 15 bases between. Germline CDR1 is MNHEY and CDR2 is SMNVEV (reference sequence). The CDR3 totals 15 residues. Written as DNA, the CDR3 is TGTGCCAGCAGTCTCCCGGGAAGGATTAACACTGAAGCTTTCTTT. It yields the protein CASSLPGRINTEAFF.

V usage is TRBV11-2 and J usage is TRBJ1-6; weak D call: TRBD1 (6 bases). The CDR3 runs to 19 residues. Between the trimmed V and J ends, which lost 8 bases and 1 base, there was a span of 24 bases. CDR1 is SGHAT and CDR2 is FQNNGV in the germline V gene. Written as DNA, the CDR3 is TGTGCCAGCGCCAGATATTCGGGGGGCGCAAGGTCCTATAATTCACCCCTCCACTTT. It yields the protein CASARYSGGARSYNSPLHF.

The chain combines TRBV30 with TRBJ2-3; 11 nucleotides align to TRBD1. Germline values: CDR1 GTSNPN, CDR2 SVGIG (reference sequence). V shed 4 bases, J shed 2 bases, and the junction held 5 bases outside the gene matches. The CDR3 consists of 15 residues. The CDR3 DNA reads as TGTGCCTGGACGAGGGGACAGGGGGACACAGATACGCAGTATTTT. Its translation: CAWTRGQGDTDTQYF.

The chain is built from TRBV27 and TRBJ2-3; tentative D call: TRBD2 (7 bases). This CDR3 region has 18 residues. The V end lost 3 bases, the J end lost 0 bases, and 19 bases lay between the germline ends. Looked up from germline, CDR1 is MNHEY and CDR2 is SMNVEV (reference sequence). CDR3 in amino acids: CASSFFAGAPTSTDTQYF. DNA for the CDR3: TGTGCCAGCAGTTTCTTTGCGGGGGCCCCCACAAGCACAGATACGCAGTATTTT.

J is TRBJ2-1 and V is TRBV3-1 (or the pseudogene TRBV3-2); possible D gene TRBD2, 7 bases. The germline V gene has CDR1 LGHDT and CDR2 YNNKEL (reference sequence). The ends were cut back, 5 bases at V and 7 bases at J, with 15 bases in the middle. The CDR3 is made up of 14 amino acids. CDR3 bases: TGTGCCAGCAGCGTGGGACACGGGGGGAATGAGCAGTTCTTC. Protein product: CASSVGHGGNEQFF.

The table lists this clone with a few counts. The chain combines TRBV11-2 with TRBJ2-5, with TRBD2 identical over 11 bases. Losses at the gene ends were 5 bases for V and 1 base for J; bases not matched to a gene: 12. Germline V gene sequence: CDR1 SGHAT, CDR2 FQNNGV. The CDR3 is 18 residues long. CDR3 amino acids: CASSPSTSSGGPQETQYF. The CDR3 DNA follows: TGTGCCAGCAGCCCAAGCACGTCTAGCGGGGGGCCCCAAGAGACCCAGTACTTC.

This clone was recorded only once. The V gene is TRBV6-4, the J gene TRBJ1-4; perhaps TRBD1 as D (6 bases). CDR3 length equals 13 residues. The V and J ends lost 4 bases and 8 bases respectively, with 11 bases between them. Germline V gene data show CDR1 as MRHNA and CDR2 as SNTAGT. The CDR3 is CASSADTGEKLFF. The CDR3 DNA follows: TGTGCCAGCAGTGCCGACACAGGGGAAAAACTGTTTTTT.

This clone was seen a single time. V usage is TRBV5-4 and J usage is TRBJ1-2; D unclear. CDR1 and CDR2 (germline): SGHNT, YYREEE (reference sequence). V lost 4 bases, J lost 3 bases, and 13 bases lay in between. The CDR3 is made up of 14 amino acids. This chain's CDR3 is CASSVGGQDYGYTF. DNA for the CDR3: TGTGCCAGCAGCGTAGGCGGGCAAGACTATGGCTACACCTTC.

The chain couples TRBV5-1 to TRBJ1-1; 8 nucleotides line up with TRBD1. Germline loops: CDR1 SGHRS, CDR2 YFSETQ. V shed 4 bases, J shed 4 bases, and the junction held 3 bases outside the gene matches. The CDR3 is made up of 13 amino acids. The DNA for the CDR3 is TGCGCCAGCAGCCCGCAGGGGGCCACTGAAGCTTTCTTT. The encoded protein is CASSPQGATEAFF.

The table lists this clone with a count of one. This chain joins TRBV6-5 and TRBJ2-3; D unresolved. The CDR3 has 13 residues. Germline V gene sequence: CDR1 MNHEY, CDR2 SVGAGI. V lost 6 bases and J 4 bases, leaving 11 bases between the germline ends. For the CDR3, the DNA is TGTGCCAGCAGCCCAAGAGGCCCAGATACGCAGTATTTT. Translated, it gives CASSPRGPDTQYF.

The chain joins TRBV4-1 to TRBJ2-3, with D hard to call. CDR3 length: 16 residues. V lost 0 bases and J 1 base, leaving 11 bases between the germline ends. Germline V gene lookup returns CDR1 MGHRA and CDR2 YSYEKL. DNA for the CDR3: TGCGCCAGCAGCCAAGATACCAGGTGGGGCACAGATACGCAGTATTTT. The encoded protein is CASSQDTRWGTDTQYF.

The rearrangement links TRBV5-1 to TRBJ2-1; TRBD1 matches 7 bases. Looked up from germline, CDR1 is SGHRS and CDR2 is YFSETQ. After removal of 2 bases from V and 7 bases from J, the junction contained 3 bases not matched to a gene. The CDR3 spans 13 residues. The DNA for the CDR3 is TGCGCCAGCAGCTTACAGGGGTGGAATGAGCAGTTCTTC. Amino acids: CASSLQGWNEQFF. Drawing the rest from reference TRBV5-1 and TRBJ2-1, the complete variable domain is KAGVTQTPRYLIKTRGQQVTLSCSPISGHRSVSWYQQTPGQGLQFLFEYFSETQRNKGNFPGRFSGRQFSNSRSEMNVSTLELGDSALYLCASSLQGWNEQFFGPGTRLTVL.

A few counts support this clone. The chain couples TRBV9 to TRBJ1-1, with 8 positions matching TRBD1. V was clipped by 5 bases and J by 4 bases; unmatched bases: 7. Germline V gene data show CDR1 as SGDLS and CDR2 as YYNGEE. This CDR3 region has 14 residues. The CDR3 DNA is TGTGCCAGCAGTATGACAGGGGAAGTCACTGAAGCTTTCTTT. It encodes CASSMTGEVTEAFF. Full variable domain (remainder filled in from reference TRBV9 and TRBJ1-1): DSGVTQTPKHLITATGQRVTLRCSPRSGDLSVYWYQQSLDQGLQFLIQYYNGEERAKGNILERFSAQQFPDLHSELNLSSLELGDSALYFCASSMTGEVTEAFFGQGTRLTVV.

The chain carries TRBV29-1 and TRBJ1-1, with D perhaps matching TRBD1 (5 bases). The CDR3 is made up of 14 amino acids. Germline V gene data show CDR1 as SQVTM and CDR2 as ANQGSEA. V gave up 7 bases and J gave up 0 bases, with 15 bases separating them. CDR3 nucleotide sequence: TGCAGCGCGGCCGAGCAGGGTATGAACACTGAAGCTTTCTTT. Residues: CSAAEQGMNTEAFF.

The chain carries TRBV10-3 and TRBJ2-7, with D maybe TRBD1 (6 bases). Germline values: CDR1 ENHRY, CDR2 SYGVKD. The CDR3 is 13 amino acids. Trimming pared 4 bases from V and 7 bases from J, leaving 14 bases between. Written as DNA, the CDR3 is TGTGCCATCAGTGGGGGCCCGGACAGAGAGCAGTACTTC. It specifies CAISGGPDREQYF.

The chain recombines TRBV6-5 with TRBJ1-1, with D perhaps matching TRBD1 (5 bases). Per the germline V gene, CDR1 is MNHEY and CDR2 is SVGAGI. The CDR3 runs to 14 residues. The germline V and J ends were trimmed by 11 bases and 1 base, with 17 bases remaining between them. CDR3: CALLRGVGNTEAFF. The CDR3 nucleotides read TGTGCCTTACTACGGGGGGTAGGGAACACTGAAGCTTTCTTT.

The rearrangement uses TRBV30 and TRBJ1-3; D not resolved. The V gene lost 5 bases and the J gene lost 5 bases, with 13 bases spanning the gap. Germline V CDR1 and CDR2: GTSNPN, SVGIG (reference sequence). The CDR3 is 13 residues long. The CDR3 DNA reads TGTGCCTGGGCTACAGAAGATAGAAACACCATATATTTT. Protein: CAWATEDRNTIYF.